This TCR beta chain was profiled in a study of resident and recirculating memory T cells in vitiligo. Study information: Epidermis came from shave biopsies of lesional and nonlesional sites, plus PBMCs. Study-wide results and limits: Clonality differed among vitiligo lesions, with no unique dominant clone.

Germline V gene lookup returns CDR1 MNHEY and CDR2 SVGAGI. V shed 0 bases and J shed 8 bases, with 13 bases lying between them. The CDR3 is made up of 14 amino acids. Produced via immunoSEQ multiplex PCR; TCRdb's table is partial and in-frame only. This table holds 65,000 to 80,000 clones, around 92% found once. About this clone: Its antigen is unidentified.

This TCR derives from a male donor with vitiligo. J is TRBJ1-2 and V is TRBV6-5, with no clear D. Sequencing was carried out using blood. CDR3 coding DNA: TGTGCCAGCAGTTACTCGTACCCGGGTGGAGGCTACACCTTC. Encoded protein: CASSYSYPGGGYTF.